This T cell receptor beta chain was obtained from a study of control samples from healthy donors and cancer patients. The V end lost 7 bases, the J end lost 4 bases, and 19 bases lay between the germline ends. Per the germline V gene, CDR1 is SNHLY and CDR2 is FYNNEI. The CDR3 is 15 amino acids. The protocol was immunoSEQ multiplex PCR, while the TCRdb copy is restricted to in-frame clones and leaves out a portion. The data contain 150,000 to 200,000 clones, approximately 86% of them singletons. The receptor comes from a young man in good health. The genes are TRBV2 and TRBJ2-5, with a tentative D call TRBD2 (7 bases). The source material was blood. The CDR3 DNA is TGTGCCAGCAAAAGGAACTCGGGGGGCAGAGAGACCCAGTACTTC. Translation: CASKRNSGGRETQYF.